The next 8 T cell receptor beta chains were all read from a single sample in a study of cytomegalovirus exposure and HLA in healthy donors. Both 60 Vbeta primers and 13 Jbeta primers went into the PCR. This table comes from immunoSEQ multiplex PCR, and its TCRdb copy is limited to in-frame clones, with some not included. The sample includes about 190,000 clones, over 70% of them seen just once. The material sequenced was PBMCs. The receptor set was obtained from a boy under 10 years old in good health and CMV-seronegative.

This clone turned up a few times. CDR3 DNA sequence: TGTGCCAGCAGCTTGAGGCGAGGGAGCTCCTACGAGCAGTACTTC. Translating it yields CASSLRRGSSYEQYF. The J gene is TRBJ2-5, the V gene TRBV5-4, with D possibly being TRBD2 (5 bases). The end of the DNA is better explained by TRBJ2-7, so the J call may be wrong. The CDR3 covers 15 residues. Germline V gene sequence: CDR1 SGHNT, CDR2 YYREEE (reference sequence).

The chain uses TRBV21-1 and TRBJ1-1; the tabulated D call, TRBD1, remains unverified against the DNA. TRBV21-1 is deemed a pseudogene. This CDR3 comprises 16 residues. In nucleotides, the CDR3 is TGTGCCAGCAGCAAAAGACAGGGGAGGCGGAACACTGAAGCTTTCTTT. It yields the protein CASSKRQGRRNTEAFF.

V and J are TRBV4-2 and TRBJ1-5; D is unresolved. The CDR3 covers 21 residues. The germline gives CDR1 LGHNA, CDR2 YNFKEQ. The germline V and J ends were trimmed by 1 base and 0 bases, with 25 bases remaining between them. The CDR3 DNA is TGTGCCAGCAGCCAAGTTATAGAGTACTCGGGGTTATTTTATAGCAATCAGCCCCAGCATTTT. Protein product: CASSQVIEYSGLFYSNQPQHF.

This sequence joins TRBV6-5 and TRBJ1-1; D remains unclear. V lost 2 bases, J lost 4 bases, and 11 bases lay in between. The CDR3 is made up of 14 amino acids. CDR1 and CDR2 (germline): MNHEY, SVGAGI. This chain's CDR3 is CASSYKGVGTEAFF. Written as DNA, the CDR3 is TGTGCCAGCAGTTACAAGGGAGTAGGCACTGAAGCTTTCTTT.

V gene TRBV5-4 combines with J gene TRBJ2-5; 8 bases match TRBD2. The CDR3 is made up of 15 amino acids. Germline CDR1 is SGHNT and CDR2 is YYREEE (reference sequence). Trimming cost V 4 bases and J 0 bases; bases outside gene matches: 5. CDR3 residues: CASSGSGTYQETQYF. The CDR3 bases are TGTGCCAGCAGCGGTAGCGGGACGTACCAAGAGACCCAGTACTTC.

The V gene is TRBV19, the J gene TRBJ2-2; TRBD1 is a possible D gene (5 bases). Germline V CDR1 and CDR2: LNHDA, SQIVND (reference sequence). Trimming removed 6 bases at V and 3 bases at J, with 8 bases between. The CDR3 is made up of 13 amino acids. The DNA of the CDR3 is TGTGCCAGTAGCCAGGGTTACACCGGGGAGCTGTTTTTT. Protein: CASSQGYTGELFF. Looking up the rest from reference TRBV19 and TRBJ2-2 gives the full variable domain: DGGITQSPKYLFRKEGQNVTLSCEQNLNHDAMYWYRQDPGQGLRLIYYSQIVNDFQKGDIAEGYSVSREKKESFPLTVTSAQKNPTAFYLCASSQGYTGELFFGEGSRLTVL.

The gene calls are TRBV5-4 and TRBJ1-2; 9 positions agree with TRBD1. V lost 4 bases to trimming and J lost 5 bases; unmatched junction nucleotides: 3. Germline CDR1 is SGHNT and CDR2 is YYREEE (reference sequence). CDR3 length: 13 residues. The CDR3 is CASSGGTGYGYTF. The CDR3 coding sequence is TGTGCCAGCAGCGGGGGGACAGGGTATGGCTACACCTTC.

The chain uses TRBV30 and TRBJ2-5; 13 positions match TRBD2. The CDR3 runs to 15 residues. V trimming: 4 bases; J trimming: 9 bases; junction bases outside the gene matches: 11. Germline V gene lookup returns CDR1 GTSNPN and CDR2 SVGIG (reference sequence). CDR3 DNA: TGTGCCTGGAAGACTAGCGGGGGGTTTACAGGGGCCCAGTACTTC. Encoded protein: CAWKTSGGFTGAQYF.